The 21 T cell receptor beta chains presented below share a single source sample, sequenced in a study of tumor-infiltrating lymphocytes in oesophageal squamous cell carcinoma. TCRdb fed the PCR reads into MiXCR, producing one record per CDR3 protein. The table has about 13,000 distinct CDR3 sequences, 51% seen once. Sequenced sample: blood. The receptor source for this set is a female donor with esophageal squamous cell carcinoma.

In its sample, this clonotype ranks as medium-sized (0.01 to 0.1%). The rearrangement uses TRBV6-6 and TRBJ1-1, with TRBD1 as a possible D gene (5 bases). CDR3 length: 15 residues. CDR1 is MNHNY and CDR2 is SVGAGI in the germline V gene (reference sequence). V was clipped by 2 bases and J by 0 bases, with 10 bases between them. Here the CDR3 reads CASSYGGGMNTEAFF. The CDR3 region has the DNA TGTGCCAGCAGTTACGGTGGGGGAATGAACACTGAAGCTTTCTTT.

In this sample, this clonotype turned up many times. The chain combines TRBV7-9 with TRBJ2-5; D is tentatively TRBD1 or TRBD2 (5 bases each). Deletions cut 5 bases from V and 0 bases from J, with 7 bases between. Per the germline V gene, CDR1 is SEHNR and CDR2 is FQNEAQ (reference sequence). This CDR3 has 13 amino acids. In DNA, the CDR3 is TGTGCCAGCAGCGAGGGACACCAAGAGACCCAGTACTTC. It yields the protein CASSEGHQETQYF.

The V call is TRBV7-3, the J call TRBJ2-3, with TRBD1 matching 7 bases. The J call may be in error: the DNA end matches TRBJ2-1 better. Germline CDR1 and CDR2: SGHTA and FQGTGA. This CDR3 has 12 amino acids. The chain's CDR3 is CASSLGGQEQFF. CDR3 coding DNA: TGTGCCAGCAGCTTAGGGGGACAGGAGCAGTTCTTC.

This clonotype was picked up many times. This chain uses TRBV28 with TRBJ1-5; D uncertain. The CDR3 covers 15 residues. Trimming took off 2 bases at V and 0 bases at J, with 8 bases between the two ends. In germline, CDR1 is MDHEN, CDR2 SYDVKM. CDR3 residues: CASSLRRYSNQPQHF. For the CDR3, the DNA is TGTGCCAGCAGTTTAAGACGGTATAGCAATCAGCCCCAGCATTTT.

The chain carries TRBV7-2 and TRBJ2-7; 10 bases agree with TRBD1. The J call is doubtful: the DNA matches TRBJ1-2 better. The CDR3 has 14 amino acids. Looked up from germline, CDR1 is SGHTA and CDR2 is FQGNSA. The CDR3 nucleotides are TGTGCCAGCAGCTGGGACAGGGGACTCTATGGCTACACCTTC. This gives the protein CASSWDRGLYGYTF.

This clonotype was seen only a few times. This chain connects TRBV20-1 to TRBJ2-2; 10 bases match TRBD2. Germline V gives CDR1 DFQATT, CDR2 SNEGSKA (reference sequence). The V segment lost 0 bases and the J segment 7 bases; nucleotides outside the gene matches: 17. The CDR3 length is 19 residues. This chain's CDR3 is CSARDARGVIAGGVGELFF. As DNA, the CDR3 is TGCAGTGCTAGAGATGCCAGGGGGGTTATAGCGGGAGGAGTCGGGGAGCTGTTTTTT.

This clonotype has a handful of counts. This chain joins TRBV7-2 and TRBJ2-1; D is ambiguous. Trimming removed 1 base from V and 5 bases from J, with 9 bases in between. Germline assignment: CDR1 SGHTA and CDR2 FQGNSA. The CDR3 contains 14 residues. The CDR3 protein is CASSLGQAHNEQFF. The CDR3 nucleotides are TGTGCCAGCAGCTTAGGGCAGGCCCACAATGAGCAGTTCTTC.

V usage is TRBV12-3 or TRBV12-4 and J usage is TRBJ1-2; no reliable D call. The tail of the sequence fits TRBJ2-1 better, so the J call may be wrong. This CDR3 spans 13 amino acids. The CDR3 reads CASSFNRDNEQFF. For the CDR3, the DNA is TGTGCCAGCAGTTTTAACAGAGACAATGAGCAGTTCTTC.

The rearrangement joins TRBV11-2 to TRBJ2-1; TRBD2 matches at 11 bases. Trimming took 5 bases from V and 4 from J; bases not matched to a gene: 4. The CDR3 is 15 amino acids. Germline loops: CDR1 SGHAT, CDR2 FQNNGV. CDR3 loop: CASSPRLAGYNEQFF. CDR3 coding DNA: TGTGCCAGCAGCCCACGACTAGCGGGGTACAATGAGCAGTTCTTC.

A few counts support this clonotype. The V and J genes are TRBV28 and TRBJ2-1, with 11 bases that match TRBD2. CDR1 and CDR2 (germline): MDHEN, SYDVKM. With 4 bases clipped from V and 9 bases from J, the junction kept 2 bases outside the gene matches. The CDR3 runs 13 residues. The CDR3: CASSWGTSGEQFF. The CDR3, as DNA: TGTGCCAGCAGTTGGGGGACTAGCGGTGAGCAGTTCTTC. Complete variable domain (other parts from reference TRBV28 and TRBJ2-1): DVKVTQSSRYLVKRTGEKVFLECVQDMDHENMFWYRQDPGLGLRLIYFSYDVKMKEKGDIPEGYSVSREKKERFSLILESASTNQTSMYLCASSWGTSGEQFFGPGTRLTVL.

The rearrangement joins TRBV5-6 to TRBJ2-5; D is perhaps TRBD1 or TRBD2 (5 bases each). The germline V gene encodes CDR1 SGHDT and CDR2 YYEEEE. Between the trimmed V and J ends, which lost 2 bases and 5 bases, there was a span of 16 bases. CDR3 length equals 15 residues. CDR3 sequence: CASSFYGWGGETQYF. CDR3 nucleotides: TGTGCCAGCAGCTTCTACGGTTGGGGCGGGGAGACCCAGTACTTC. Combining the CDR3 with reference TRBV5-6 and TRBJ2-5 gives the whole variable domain DAGVTQSPTHLIKTRGQQVTLRCSPKSGHDTVSWYQQALGQGPQFIFQYYEEEERQRGNFPDRFSGHQFPNYSSELNVNALLLGDSALYLCASSFYGWGGETQYFGPGTRLLVL.

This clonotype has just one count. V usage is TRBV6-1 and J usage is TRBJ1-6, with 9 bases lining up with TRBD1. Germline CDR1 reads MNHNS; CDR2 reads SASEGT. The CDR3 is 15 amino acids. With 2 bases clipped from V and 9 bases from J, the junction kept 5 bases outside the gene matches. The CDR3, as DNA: TGTGCCAGCAGTGAATGGTTACAGGGGGCTTCACCCCTCCACTTT. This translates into CASSEWLQGASPLHF.

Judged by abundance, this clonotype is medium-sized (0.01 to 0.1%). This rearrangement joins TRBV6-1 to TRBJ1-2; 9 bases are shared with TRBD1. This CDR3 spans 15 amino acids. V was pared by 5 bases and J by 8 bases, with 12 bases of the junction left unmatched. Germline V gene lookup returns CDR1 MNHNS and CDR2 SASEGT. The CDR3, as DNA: TGTGCCAGCAGTTTGGGGGGCACAGGGGGCGTAGGCTACACCTTC. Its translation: CASSLGGTGGVGYTF.

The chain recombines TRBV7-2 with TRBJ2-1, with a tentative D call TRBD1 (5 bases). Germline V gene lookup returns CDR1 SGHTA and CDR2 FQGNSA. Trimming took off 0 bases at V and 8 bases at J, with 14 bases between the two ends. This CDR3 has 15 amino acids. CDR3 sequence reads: CASSLAGPREDEQFF. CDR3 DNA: TGTGCCAGCAGCTTAGCCGGACCCAGGGAAGATGAGCAGTTCTTC.

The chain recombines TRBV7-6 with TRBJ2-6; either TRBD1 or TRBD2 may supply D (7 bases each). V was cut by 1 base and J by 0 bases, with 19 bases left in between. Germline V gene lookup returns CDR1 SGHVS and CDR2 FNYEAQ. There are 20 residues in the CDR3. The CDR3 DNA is TGTGCCAGCAGCTTAGTCAGGGGGAGGGGCCGGATCTCTGGGGCCAACGTCCTGACTTTC. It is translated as CASSLVRGRGRISGANVLTF.

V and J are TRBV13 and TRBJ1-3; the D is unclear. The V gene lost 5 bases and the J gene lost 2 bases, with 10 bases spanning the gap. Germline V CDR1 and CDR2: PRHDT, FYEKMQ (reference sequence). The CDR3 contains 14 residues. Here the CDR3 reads CASSPMLTGNTIYF. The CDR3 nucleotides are TGTGCCAGCAGCCCCATGTTAACTGGAAACACCATATATTTT.

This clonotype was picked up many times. CDR3 nucleotides: TGTGCCAGCTCAGACTTTTCGACCAAATTAGAGACCCAGTACTTC. Its translation: CASSDFSTKLETQYF. The genes are TRBV18 and TRBJ2-5; D not resolved. Germline values: CDR1 KGHSH, CDR2 LQKENI. Trimming stripped 5 bases from V and 4 bases from J, with 17 bases between. The CDR3 is made up of 15 amino acids.

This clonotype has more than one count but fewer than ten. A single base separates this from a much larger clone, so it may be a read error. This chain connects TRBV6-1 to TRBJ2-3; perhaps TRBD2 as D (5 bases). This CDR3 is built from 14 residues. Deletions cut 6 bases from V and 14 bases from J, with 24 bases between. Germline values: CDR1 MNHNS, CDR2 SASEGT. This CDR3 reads CASRLGPNTGELYF. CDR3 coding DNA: TGTGCCAGCAGGCTCGGCCCGAACACCGGGGAGCTGTATTTT.

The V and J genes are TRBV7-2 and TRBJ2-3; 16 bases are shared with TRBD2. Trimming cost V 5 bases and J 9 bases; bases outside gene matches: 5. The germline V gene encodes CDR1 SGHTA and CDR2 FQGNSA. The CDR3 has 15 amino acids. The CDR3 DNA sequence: TGTGCCAGCAGCGAGGGACTAGCGGGAGGGGACACGCAGTATTTT. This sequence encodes CASSEGLAGGDTQYF.

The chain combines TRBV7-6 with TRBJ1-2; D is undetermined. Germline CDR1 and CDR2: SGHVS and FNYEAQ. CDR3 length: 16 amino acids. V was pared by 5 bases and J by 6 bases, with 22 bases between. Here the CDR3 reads CASSRAGPLANDGYTF. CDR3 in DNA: TGTGCCAGCAGCCGAGCCGGGCCCTTGGCGAACGATGGCTACACCTTC.

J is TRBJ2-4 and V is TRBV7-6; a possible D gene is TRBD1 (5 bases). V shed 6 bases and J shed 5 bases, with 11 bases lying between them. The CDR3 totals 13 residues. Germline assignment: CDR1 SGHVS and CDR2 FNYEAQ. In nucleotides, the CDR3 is TGTGCCAGCAGTAAGGGGTGGGAAAACATTCAGTACTTC. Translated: CASSKGWENIQYF.